This section outlines one T cell receptor (beta chain) sequence together with its context. Its antigen is undetermined. It was with 60 Vbeta and 13 Jbeta primers that the PCR ran. Produced via immunoSEQ multiplex PCR; TCRdb's table is partial and in-frame only. The data contain about 210,000 clones, 70% to 80% of them singletons. This record belongs to a study of cytomegalovirus exposure and HLA in healthy donors. Study results and limitations: Across HLA loci, a later analysis found differing TCR association rates, with DRB1 most and HLA-C fewest. Previous analysis showed most TCR beta V segments were productive about 87% or about 30% of the time.

The CDR3 sequence is 17 residues long. Germline V gives CDR1 SGDLS, CDR2 YYNGEE. With 0 bases clipped from V and 0 bases from J, the junction kept 6 bases outside the gene matches. Sequenced material: PBMCs. The source of this sequence is a male donor in good health and CMV-seropositive. This chain links TRBV9 with TRBJ2-3; 8 nucleotides line up with TRBD1. The CDR3 here is CASSVVAGGVSTDTQYF. As DNA, the CDR3 is TGTGCCAGCAGCGTAGTAGCAGGGGGCGTAAGCACAGATACGCAGTATTTT.